This TCR beta chain was observed in a study of shared clonotypes between healthy human individuals. The split of CD4+ cells yielded CD45RA+ naive and CD45RA-negative memory subsets. V trimming: 6 bases; J trimming: 0 bases; junction bases outside the gene matches: 8. The CDR3 length is 15 residues. Germline-derived CDR1 and CDR2 are SQVTM and ANQGSEA. Study findings and constraints: Estimated clonotype richness was generally higher in naive than memory subsets. Read depth was anticipated to influence clonotype sharing among donors.

Turning to this clone: The antigen is unknown.

Libraries were prepared by immunoSEQ multiplex PCR; TCRdb keeps only in-frame clonotypes and omits some of them. The top ten hold 0.05% to 0.07% of the sample, which has 500,000 or so clones, more than 95% seen once. Sequencing used naive CD4+ T cells sorted from blood. Subset reported: CD45RA+ positively selected. The V gene is TRBV29-1, the J gene TRBJ1-3; TRBD1 aligns across 7 bases. The origin of this receptor is a woman aged 25 to 39 in good health. As DNA, the CDR3 is TGCAGCGTGATGACAGGGCTTAACTCTGGAAACACCATATATTTT. Protein product: CSVMTGLNSGNTIYF.